By proportion, the clone carrying this TCR beta chain is medium-sized. Its antigen remains unidentified. Template input, which was bulk tumor genomic DNA, totaled 450 to 600 ng per sample. The authors collected several far-apart biopsies from each primary tumor during surgery. Enrolled individuals presented with untreated, newly diagnosed non-small cell lung cancer and received curative surgery. This CDR3 contains 12 residues. V shed 3 bases and J shed 6 bases, with 12 bases lying between them. Germline V gene data show CDR1 as DFQATT and CDR2 as SNEGSKA (reference sequence). The source of the sample is a study of immune heterogeneity within non-small cell lung tumors. The TCR beta CDR3 region was amplified by multiplex PCR employing 32 V and 13 J primers. One entry per CDR3 protein, called by TCRdb with MiXCR from the multiplex PCR reads. This sample has about 10,000 distinct CDR3 sequences, with less than 30% found just once.

Study-level points and caveats: Statistically, local T-cell clonality exhibited a moderate yet significant correlation with local tumor mutational burden (R approximately 0.3). The study found identical dominant CDR3 beta clonotypes recurring across tumor sites within a patient, alongside site-unique high-frequency clones.

The TCR sequence derives from a woman aged 45 to 65 with non-small cell lung cancer. The chain has TRBV20-1 and TRBJ2-7; tentatively, D is TRBD2 (6 bases). The specimen was lung tumor tissue. The CDR3 loop is CSARQGGGEQYF. The CDR3 nucleotides read TGCAGTGCTAGGCAGGGAGGCGGCGAGCAGTACTTC.